The clone carrying this T cell receptor beta chain has a handful of counts. The source of the sample is a study of blood T cell repertoires in COVID-19. Whole-study context: The analysed material was cDNA or gDNA that came from T cells, B-cell-depleted T cells, or PBMCs.

Sequencing was performed with immunoSEQ multiplex PCR; in TCRdb, only in-frame clones are kept and a portion is missing. The table lists roughly 270,000 clones, roughly 90% of them singletons, with 9% to 9.5% in the top ten. V was clipped by 1 base and J by 0 bases, with 7 bases between them. The length of the CDR3 is 15 residues. Germline V gives CDR1 SGHTA, CDR2 FQGNSA. Material: peripheral blood. The chain uses TRBV7-2 and TRBJ1-3, with unresolved D. This receptor was identified in a man aged 18 to 30 with active or convalescent COVID-19. CDR3 nucleotides: TGTGCCAGCAGCTTAGAGTCTAGCTCTGGAAACACCATATATTTT. It translates to CASSLESSSGNTIYF.